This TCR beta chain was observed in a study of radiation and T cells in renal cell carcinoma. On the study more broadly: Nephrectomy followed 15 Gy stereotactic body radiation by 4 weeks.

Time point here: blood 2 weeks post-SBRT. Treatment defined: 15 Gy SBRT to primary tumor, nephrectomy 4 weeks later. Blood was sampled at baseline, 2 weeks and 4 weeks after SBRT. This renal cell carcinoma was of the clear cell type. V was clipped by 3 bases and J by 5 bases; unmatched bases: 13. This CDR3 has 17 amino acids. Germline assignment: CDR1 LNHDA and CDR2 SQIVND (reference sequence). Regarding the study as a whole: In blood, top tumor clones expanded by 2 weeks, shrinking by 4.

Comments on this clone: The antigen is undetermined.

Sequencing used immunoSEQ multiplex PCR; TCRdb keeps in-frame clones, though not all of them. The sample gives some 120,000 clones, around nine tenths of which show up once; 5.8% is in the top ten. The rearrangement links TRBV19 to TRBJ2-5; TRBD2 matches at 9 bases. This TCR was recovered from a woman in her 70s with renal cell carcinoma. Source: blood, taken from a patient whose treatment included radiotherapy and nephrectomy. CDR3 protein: CASSIFAGGSFRETQYF. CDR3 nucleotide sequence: TGTGCCAGTAGTATTTTTGCGGGGGGGTCTTTCCGGGAGACCCAGTACTTC.